The rows below give T cell receptor beta chains drawn from one sample of a study of T cells after yellow fever vaccination. TCRdb redid the calling of the 5' RACE reads with MiXCR, one entry per CDR3 protein. Among 150,000 to 200,000 distinct CDR3 sequences listed, about 6% were seen once. Here the sequenced sample was CD4+ T cells sorted from PBMCs, taken on the day of the first yellow fever vaccination. The source of these receptors is a young man who received the YFV17D yellow fever vaccine. Each CDR3 is given with its conserved first and last residue. D genes are given only for firm matches. The listing skips clone size in some rows; elsewhere it reads once, few, many or a size class.

TRBV7-8	many	TRBJ2-4	TRBD2	CASTPLSGGGLNIQYF	TGTGCCAGCACCCCATTAAGCGGGGGGGGTCTAAACATTCAGTACTTC
TRBV20-1	.	TRBJ2-7	.	CSASVAPYEQYF	TGCAGTGCTAGTGTAGCCCCCTACGAGCAGTACTTC
TRBV4-1	few	TRBJ2-6	.	CASSQEMGSGPWRANVLTF	TGCGCCAGCAGCCAAGAAATGGGCAGTGGCCCTTGGAGGGCCAACGTCCTGACTTTC
TRBV11-2	.	TRBJ2-7	.	CASCCRAGSYEQYF	TGTGCCAGCTGCTGTCGTGCGGGGTCCTACGAGCAGTACTTC
TRBV5-4	few	TRBJ2-3	.	CASRRDPDTDTQYF	TGTGCCAGCAGGAGGGACCCAGACACAGATACGCAGTATTTT
TRBV4-1	few	TRBJ2-4	.	CASSQGQGTKNIQYF	TGCGCCAGCAGCCAAGGGCAGGGGACCAAAAACATTCAGTACTTC
TRBV12-3/TRBV12-4	many	TRBJ1-6	.	CASSLVQYNSPLHF	TGTGCCAGCAGTTTAGTACAGTATAATTCACCCCTCCACTTT
TRBV5-1	.	TRBJ2-5	TRBD2	CASSLAGASGEGETQYF	TGCGCCAGCAGCTTGGCTGGGGCTAGCGGGGAAGGAGAGACCCAGTACTTC
TRBV5-1	many	TRBJ2-3	.	CASSQGMGLNTDTQYF	TGCGCCAGCAGCCAGGGGATGGGGCTTAACACAGATACGCAGTATTTT
TRBV4-2	few	TRBJ1-4	.	CASSQLRGARRNEKLFF	TGTGCCAGCAGCCAACTCCGAGGAGCCCGGCGTAATGAAAAACTGTTTTTT
TRBV7-7	.	TRBJ2-5	.	CASSPTRASQETQYF	TGTGCCAGCAGCCCCACCAGGGCAAGCCAAGAGACCCAGTACTTC
TRBV29-1	.	TRBJ2-2	.	CSNWCPTEASVNTGELFF	TGCAGCAATTGGTGCCCCACGGAAGCGAGCGTTAACACCGGGGAGCTGTTTTTT
TRBV12-3/TRBV12-4	many	TRBJ2-2	TRBD2	CASSSSSGESPGELFF	TGTGCCAGCAGTTCAAGTAGCGGGGAGAGTCCCGGGGAGCTGTTTTTT
TRBV15	many	TRBJ1-4	TRBD1	CATSRGQGGEKLFF	TGTGCCACCAGCAGGGGACAGGGAGGTGAAAAACTGTTTTTT
TRBV7-2	.	TRBJ2-1	.	CASNLRGRGDNEQFF	TGTGCCAGCAACTTACGGGGCAGGGGGGACAATGAGCAGTTCTTC
TRBV3-1	many	TRBJ2-3	.	CASSRHSKGDTQYF	TGTGCCAGCAGCCGCCACTCGAAAGGAGATACGCAGTATTTT
TRBV5-1	.	TRBJ2-2	TRBD1	CASSRGQANTGELFF	TGCGCCAGCAGCCGGGGACAGGCGAACACCGGGGAGCTGTTTTTT
TRBV9	many	TRBJ2-1	.	CASSVTGDSYNEQFF	TGTGCCAGCAGCGTTACAGGCGACTCCTACAATGAGCAGTTCTTC
TRBV7-2	many	TRBJ2-7	.	CASIRAYEQYF	TGTGCCAGCATTCGGGCCTACGAGCAGTACTTC
TRBV2	few	TRBJ1-2	.	CASSSQGGTNYGYTF	TGTGCCAGCAGCTCTCAAGGAGGAACTAACTATGGCTACACCTTC
TRBV20-1	few	TRBJ2-3	.	CSARESRTDTQYF	TGCAGTGCTAGAGAGTCGCGGACAGATACGCAGTATTTT
TRBV7-2	few	TRBJ2-5	.	CASSLATGRETQYF	TGTGCCAGCAGCCTGGCGACAGGCCGAGAGACCCAGTACTTC
TRBV6-2/TRBV6-3	.	TRBJ1-5	.	CASRPDLRDARASNQPQHF	TGTGCCAGCAGACCCGACCTCAGGGACGCGAGGGCTAGCAATCAGCCCCAGCATTTT
TRBV4-2	many	TRBJ2-7	.	CASSPETGSYEQYF	TGTGCCAGCAGCCCAGAAACGGGTTCCTACGAGCAGTACTTC
TRBV20-1	many	TRBJ2-7	.	CSALRQASYEQYF	TGCAGTGCCTTGAGGCAGGCTAGCTACGAGCAGTACTTC
TRBV14	few	TRBJ1-1	.	CASSQDRRLNTEAFF	TGTGCCAGCAGCCAAGACAGGCGGCTGAACACTGAAGCTTTCTTT
TRBV19	.	TRBJ2-5	TRBD1	CASSIARQGARETQYF	TGTGCCAGTAGTATAGCTCGACAGGGGGCGCGGGAGACCCAGTACTTC
TRBV18	.	TRBJ2-7	TRBD2	CASQIRTSTAYEQYF	TGTGCCAGCCAGATTAGGACTAGCACAGCCTACGAGCAGTACTTC
TRBV7-8	few	TRBJ1-6	TRBD1	CASSTTGANSPLHF	TGTGCCAGCAGCACGACAGGGGCTAATTCACCCCTCCACTTT
TRBV18	few	TRBJ1-5	TRBD1	CASSGTDYQPQHF	TGTGCCAGCTCAGGGACAGATTATCAGCCCCAGCATTTT
TRBV5-1	many	TRBJ1-1	.	CASSFAGSATEAFF	TGCGCCAGCAGCTTCGCAGGGTCGGCCACTGAAGCTTTCTTT
TRBV9	many	TRBJ1-2	.	CASSPRTRMTKGYTF	TGTGCCAGCAGCCCCAGGACCCGGATGACAAAAGGCTACACCTTC
TRBV3-1	few	TRBJ2-6	.	CASSQVGLSGANVLTF	TGTGCCAGCAGCCAAGTTGGCCTCTCTGGGGCCAACGTCCTGACTTTC
TRBV20-1	many	TRBJ2-3	.	CSARDRGVTQYF	TGCAGTGCTAGAGACCGAGGCGTCACGCAGTATTTT
TRBV6-4	many	TRBJ2-3	.	CASSEAWPGVYTQYF	TGTGCCAGCAGTGAAGCTTGGCCGGGGGTGTATACGCAGTATTTT
TRBV2	many	TRBJ2-5	TRBD2	CASSEASGEETQYF	TGTGCCAGCAGTGAAGCCAGCGGGGAAGAGACCCAGTACTTC
TRBV5-1	many	TRBJ1-2	TRBD1	CASSLNPDRGPNYGYTF	TGCGCCAGCAGCTTAAATCCTGACAGGGGGCCTAACTATGGCTACACCTTC
TRBV5-1	many	TRBJ2-3	.	CASSLEGPTASTDTQYF	TGCGCCAGCAGCTTGGAGGGGCCGACAGCTAGCACAGATACGCAGTATTTT
TRBV7-8	few	TRBJ1-1	.	CASSLGRRTRENTEAFF	TGTGCCAGCAGCCTAGGTCGAAGGACAAGAGAGAACACTGAAGCTTTCTTT
TRBV12-5	few	TRBJ2-2	.	CATRVTSSGELFF	TGTGCTACCAGGGTCACTTCCAGCGGGGAGCTGTTTTTT
TRBV11-2	few	TRBJ1-6	.	CASSFGRASPLHF	TGTGCCAGCAGCTTCGGAAGGGCCTCACCCCTCCACTTT
TRBV12-3/TRBV12-4	.	TRBJ1-1	.	CASTQSGAWNTEAFF	TGTGCCAGCACCCAGTCCGGGGCTTGGAACACTGAAGCTTTCTTT
TRBV28	.	TRBJ2-5	TRBD1	CASSQPGQGARQTQYF	TGTGCCAGCAGTCAACCGGGACAGGGAGCCCGTCAGACCCAGTACTTC
TRBV5-1	.	TRBJ2-5	TRBD1	CASSLVAGQGAEETQYF	TGCGCCAGCAGCTTGGTAGCGGGACAGGGGGCTGAAGAGACCCAGTACTTC